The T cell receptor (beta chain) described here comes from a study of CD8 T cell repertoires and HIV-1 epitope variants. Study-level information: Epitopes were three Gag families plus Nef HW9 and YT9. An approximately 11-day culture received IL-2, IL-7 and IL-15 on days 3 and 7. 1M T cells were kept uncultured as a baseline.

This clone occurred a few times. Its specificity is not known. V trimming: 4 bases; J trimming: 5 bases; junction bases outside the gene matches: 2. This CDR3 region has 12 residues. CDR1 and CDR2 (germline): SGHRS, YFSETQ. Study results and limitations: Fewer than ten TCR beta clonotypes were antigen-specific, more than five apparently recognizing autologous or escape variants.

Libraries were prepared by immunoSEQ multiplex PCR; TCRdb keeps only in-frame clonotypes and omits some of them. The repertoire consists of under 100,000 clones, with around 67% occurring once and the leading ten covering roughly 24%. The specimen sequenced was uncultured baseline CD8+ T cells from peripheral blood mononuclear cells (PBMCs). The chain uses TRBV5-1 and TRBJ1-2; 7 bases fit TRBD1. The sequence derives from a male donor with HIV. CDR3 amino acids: CASSTGQYGYTF. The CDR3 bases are TGCGCCAGCAGCACGGGACAGTATGGCTACACCTTC.